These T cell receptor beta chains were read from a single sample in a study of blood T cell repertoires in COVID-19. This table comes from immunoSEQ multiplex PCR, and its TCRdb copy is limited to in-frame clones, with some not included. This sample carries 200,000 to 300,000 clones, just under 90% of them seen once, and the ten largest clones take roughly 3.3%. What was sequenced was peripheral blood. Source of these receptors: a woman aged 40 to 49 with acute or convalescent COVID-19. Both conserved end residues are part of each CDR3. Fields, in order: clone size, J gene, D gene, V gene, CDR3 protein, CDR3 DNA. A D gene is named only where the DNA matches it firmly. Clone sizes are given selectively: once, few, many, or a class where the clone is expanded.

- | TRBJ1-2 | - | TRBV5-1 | CASRSEGRVIGYTF | TGCGCCAGCAGATCGGAGGGCAGGGTGATTGGCTACACCTTC
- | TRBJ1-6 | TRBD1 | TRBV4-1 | CASSQDIEGASDSPLHF | TGCGCCAGCAGCCAAGATATCGAGGGGGCGAGTGATTCACCCCTCCACTTT
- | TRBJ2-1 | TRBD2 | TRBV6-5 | CASSYSAGGMDEQFF | TGTGCCAGCAGTTACTCCGCGGGGGGGATGGATGAGCAGTTCTTC
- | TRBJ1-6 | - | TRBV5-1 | CASSLTGIRFGSPLHF | TGCGCCAGCAGCTTAACCGGGATCCGTTTCGGATCACCCCTCCACTTT
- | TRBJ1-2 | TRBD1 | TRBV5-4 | CASSLQGERSYTF | TGTGCCAGCAGCTTACAGGGGGAAAGGAGCTACACCTTC
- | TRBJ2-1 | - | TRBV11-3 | CASSLDGIGQFF | TGTGCCAGCAGCTTAGACGGTATTGGGCAGTTCTTC
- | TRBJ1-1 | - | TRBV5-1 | CASSLFSRDLSGEAFF | TGCGCCAGCAGCTTGTTTTCTCGAGACCTCTCAGGTGAAGCTTTCTTT
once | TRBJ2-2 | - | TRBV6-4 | CASSDDSFTGELFF | TGTGCCAGCAGTGACGACAGCTTCACCGGGGAGCTGTTTTTT
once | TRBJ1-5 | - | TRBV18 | CASSPSPGYSNQPQHF | TGTGCCAGCTCACCATCCCCCGGTTATAGCAATCAGCCCCAGCATTTT
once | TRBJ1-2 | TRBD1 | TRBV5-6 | CASSFWDREGYTF | TGTGCCAGCAGCTTTTGGGACAGGGAGGGCTACACCTTC
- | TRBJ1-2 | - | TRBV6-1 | CASSEREYGYTF | TGTGCCAGCAGCGAGCGGGAGTATGGCTACACCTTC
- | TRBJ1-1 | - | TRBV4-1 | CASSQHGNWGGRTEAFF | TGCGCCAGCAGCCAACACGGGAATTGGGGGGGACGGACTGAAGCTTTCTTT
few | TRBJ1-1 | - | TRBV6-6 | CASSYGGGGWNTEAFF | TGTGCCAGCAGTTACGGTGGGGGAGGATGGAACACTGAAGCTTTCTTT
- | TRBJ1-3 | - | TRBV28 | CASRSELGGGNTIYF | TGTGCCAGCAGAAGCGAGCTGGGTGGTGGAAACACCATATATTTT
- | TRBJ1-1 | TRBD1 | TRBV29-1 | CSGSDRGVTEAFF | TGCAGCGGGTCCGACAGGGGTGTGACTGAAGCTTTCTTT
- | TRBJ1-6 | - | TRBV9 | CASSAEGTGNSPLHF | TGTGCCAGCAGCGCTGAGGGGACTGGCAATTCACCCCTCCACTTT
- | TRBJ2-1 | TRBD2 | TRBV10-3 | CAINPGTSGTGNEQFF | TGTGCCATCAATCCCGGGACTAGCGGGACCGGCAATGAGCAGTTCTTC
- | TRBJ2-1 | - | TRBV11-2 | CASSLARSSYNEQFF | TGTGCCAGCAGCTTAGCCCGGAGCTCCTACAATGAGCAGTTCTTC
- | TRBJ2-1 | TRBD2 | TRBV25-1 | CASSEGSGGPYNEQFF | TGTGCCAGCAGTGAAGGGTCGGGGGGGCCTTACAATGAGCAGTTCTTC
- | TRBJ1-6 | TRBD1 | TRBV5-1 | CASSLLAGGINSPLHF | TGCGCCAGCAGCTTGTTGGCAGGGGGGATTAATTCACCCCTCCACTTT
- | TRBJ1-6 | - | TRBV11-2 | CASNRMAYNSPLHF | TGTGCCAGCAACCGAATGGCTTATAATTCACCCCTCCACTTT
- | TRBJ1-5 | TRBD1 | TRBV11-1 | CASSPGQGQQPQHF | TGTGCCAGCAGCCCAGGACAGGGTCAGCAGCCCCAGCATTTT
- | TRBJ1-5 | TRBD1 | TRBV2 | CASSEGRTGGVQPQHF | TGTGCCAGCAGTGAAGGGAGGACAGGGGGCGTTCAGCCCCAGCATTTT
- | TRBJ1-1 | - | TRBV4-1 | CASSSGFSTEAFF | TGCGCCAGCAGCTCGGGTTTTAGCACTGAAGCTTTCTTT
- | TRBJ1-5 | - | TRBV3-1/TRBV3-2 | CASAEGGSNQPQHF | TGTGCCAGCGCGGAGGGTGGGAGCAATCAGCCCCAGCATTTT
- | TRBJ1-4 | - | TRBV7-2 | CASSPPGATNEKLFF | TGTGCCAGCAGCCCCCCGGGGGCAACTAATGAAAAACTGTTTTTT
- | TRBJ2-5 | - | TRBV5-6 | CASSLSPGDQYF | TGTGCCAGCAGCTTGTCCCCAGGGGACCAGTACTTC
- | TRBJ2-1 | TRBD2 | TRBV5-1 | CASSVAGDLNEQFF | TGCGCCAGCAGCGTAGCGGGGGATTTAAATGAGCAGTTCTTC
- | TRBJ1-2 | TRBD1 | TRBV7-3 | CASSSTGVQGYTF | TGTGCCAGCAGCTCTACAGGGGTTCAAGGCTACACCTTC
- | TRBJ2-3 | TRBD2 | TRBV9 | CASSVPLAGGHTDTQYF | TGTGCCAGCAGCGTTCCTCTAGCGGGGGGTCACACAGATACGCAGTATTTT
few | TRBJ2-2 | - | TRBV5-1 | CASTKKRTGELFF | TGCGCCAGCACCAAGAAGAGGACCGGGGAGCTGTTTTTT
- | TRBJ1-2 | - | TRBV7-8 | CASSSQQGGLGGYTF | TGTGCCAGCAGCTCCCAACAGGGAGGGCTGGGCGGCTACACCTTC
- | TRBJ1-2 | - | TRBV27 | CASSPNSGFANYGYTF | TGTGCCAGCAGCCCGAACTCAGGATTCGCTAACTATGGCTACACCTTC
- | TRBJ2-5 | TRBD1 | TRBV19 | CASSIEGQGGETQYF | TGTGCCAGTAGTATAGAGGGACAGGGCGGGGAGACCCAGTACTTC
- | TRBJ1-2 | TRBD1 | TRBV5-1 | CASSTTGQGYGYTF | TGCGCCAGCAGCACAACGGGACAGGGGTATGGCTACACCTTC
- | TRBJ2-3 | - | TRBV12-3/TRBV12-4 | CASSLQSTDTQYF | TGTGCCAGCAGTCTACAGAGCACAGATACGCAGTATTTT
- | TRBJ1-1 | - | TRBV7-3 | CASSTMAGTEAFF | TGTGCCAGCAGCACCATGGCGGGGACTGAAGCTTTCTTT
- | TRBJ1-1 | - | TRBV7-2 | CASSLFGAANTEAFF | TGTGCCAGCAGTCTTTTTGGGGCAGCGAACACTGAAGCTTTCTTT
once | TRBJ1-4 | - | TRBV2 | CASSREGGTNEKLFF | TGTGCCAGCAGTCGCGAGGGGGGGACTAATGAAAAACTGTTTTTT
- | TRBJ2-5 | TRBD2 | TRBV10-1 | CASSEGLAGAPGETQYF | TGCGCCAGCAGTGAGGGGCTAGCGGGGGCTCCGGGGGAGACCCAGTACTTC
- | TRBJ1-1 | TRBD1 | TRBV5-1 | CASSLVTTGVAEAFF | TGCGCCAGCAGCTTAGTAACTACAGGGGTGGCTGAAGCTTTCTTT
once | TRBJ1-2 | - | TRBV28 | CASTSNYGYTF | TGTGCCAGCACCTCGAACTATGGCTACACCTTC
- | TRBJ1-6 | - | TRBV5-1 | CASSFSGNSPLHF | TGCGCCAGCAGCTTTTCAGGGAATTCACCCCTCCACTTT
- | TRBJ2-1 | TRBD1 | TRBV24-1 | CATSDADRAYEQFF | TGTGCCACCAGTGATGCGGACAGGGCCTATGAGCAGTTCTTC
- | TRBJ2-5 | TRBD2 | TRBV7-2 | CASSLFGGGAQETQYF | TGTGCCAGCAGCTTATTCGGCGGGGGGGCACAAGAGACCCAGTACTTC
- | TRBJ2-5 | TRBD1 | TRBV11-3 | CASSLATGGAETQYF | TGTGCCAGCAGCTTAGCGACAGGGGGCGCGGAGACCCAGTACTTC
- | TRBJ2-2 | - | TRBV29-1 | CSVEKGANTGELFF | TGCAGCGTTGAGAAGGGGGCGAACACCGGGGAGCTGTTTTTT
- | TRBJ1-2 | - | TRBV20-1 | CSASGGYGYTF | TGCAGTGCTAGTGGAGGCTATGGCTACACCTTC